These 15 T cell receptor beta chains originate from one sample sequenced in a study of cytomegalovirus exposure and HLA in healthy donors. The PCR used 60 Vbeta and 13 Jbeta primers. The assay was immunoSEQ multiplex PCR, and TCRdb's table has in-frame clones only and misses some. The table includes about 130,000 clones, about 86% detected once. Sequenced material: PBMCs. The receptor source for this set is a woman younger than 45 in good health and CMV-seronegative.

The rearrangement links TRBV7-9 to TRBJ1-2; 7 bases are a match to TRBD1. The V segment lost 1 base and the J segment 6 bases; nucleotides outside the gene matches: 8. This CDR3 region has 15 residues. Germline V gene data show CDR1 as SEHNR and CDR2 as FQNEAQ (reference sequence). In DNA form, the CDR3 reads TGTGCCAGCAGCTTAGATCAGGGCAGGGGGAATGGCTACACCTTC. Encoded protein: CASSLDQGRGNGYTF.

As for this clone: Other DNA sequences in the same sample also yield this CDR3. The chain employs TRBV6-5 and TRBJ2-7; 10 positions agree with TRBD1. Germline assignment: CDR1 MNHEY and CDR2 SVGAGI. V lost 4 bases, J lost 4 bases, and 7 bases stayed unmatched. CDR3 length: 15 amino acids. CDR3 protein: CASSFRGQGLYEQYF. The CDR3 region has the DNA TGTGCCAGCAGTTTCCGGGGACAGGGGTTATACGAGCAGTACTTC.

This clone was picked up a small number of times. V is TRBV2 and J is TRBJ2-1, with 10 positions matching TRBD2. After removal of 2 bases from V and 4 bases from J, the junction contained 5 bases not matched to a gene. Germline assignment: CDR1 SNHLY and CDR2 FYNNEI. The CDR3 consists of 16 residues. The CDR3 DNA follows: TGTGCCAGCAGTGAAACAGCGGGAGGGGTTTACAATGAGCAGTTCTTC. Residues: CASSETAGGVYNEQFF. Full variable domain (missing parts from reference TRBV2 and TRBJ2-1): EPEVTQTPSHQVTQMGQEVILRCVPISNHLYFYWYRQILGQKVEFLVSFYNNEISEKSEIFDDQFSVERPDGSNFTLKIRSTKLEDSAMYFCASSETAGGVYNEQFFGPGTRLTVL.

The rearrangement joins TRBV5-5 to TRBJ2-1; TRBD2 agrees at 7 bases. The J segment lost 4 bases and the V segment lost 4 bases, leaving 8 bases of the junction unmatched. This CDR3 has 15 amino acids. Germline lookup yields CDR1 SGHKS and CDR2 YYEKEE (reference sequence). CDR3 sequence: CASSRSLAAYNEQFF. In DNA, the CDR3 is TGTGCCAGCAGCCGAAGCCTAGCGGCTTACAATGAGCAGTTCTTC.

This chain links TRBV27 with TRBJ1-2; D may be TRBD1 (6 bases). V dropped 3 bases and J dropped 10 bases, with 15 bases sitting between them. The CDR3 covers 13 residues. Germline loops: CDR1 MNHEY, CDR2 SMNVEV (reference sequence). The CDR3 region has the DNA TGTGCCAGCAGTTTGACAGGCCAAAGGGCCTACACCTTC. It specifies CASSLTGQRAYTF.

The chain couples TRBV9 to TRBJ2-7, with D perhaps matching TRBD1 (5 bases). Trimming took off 4 bases at V and 5 bases at J, with 19 bases between the two ends. Germline V gives CDR1 SGDLS, CDR2 YYNGEE. This CDR3 comprises 15 residues. In nucleotides, the CDR3 is TGTGCCAGCAGCTTTCGAGGCGCCCTAGGGGACGAGCAGTACTTC. Translated, it gives CASSFRGALGDEQYF.

The rearrangement uses TRBV7-9 and TRBJ2-7; a possible D gene is TRBD2 (5 bases). V lost 7 bases, J lost 3 bases, and 22 bases lay in between. Germline CDR1 is SEHNR and CDR2 is FQNEAQ (reference sequence). CDR3 length: 16 amino acids. The CDR3 DNA reads TGTGCCAGCACCTCCGGGTCCGGGAAACGCTTCTACGAGCAGTACTTC. This encodes CASTSGSGKRFYEQYF.

The chain couples TRBV30 to TRBJ1-1; D gene ambiguous. The germline gives CDR1 GTSNPN, CDR2 SVGIG (reference sequence). CDR3 length: 13 residues. Deletions cut 7 bases from V and 3 bases from J, with 15 bases between. CDR3 DNA sequence: TGTGCCTTAGAGGACTTGGCGGACACTGAAGCTTTCTTT. Its translation: CALEDLADTEAFF. Drawing the rest from reference TRBV30 and TRBJ1-1, the complete variable domain is SQTIHQWPATLVQPVGSPLSLECTVEGTSNPNLYWYRQAAGRGLQLLFYSVGIGQISSEVPQNLSASRPQDRQFILSSKKLLLSDSGFYLCALEDLADTEAFFGQGTRLTVV.

This clone has just one count. This chain uses TRBV5-8 with TRBJ1-2; 10 bases line up with TRBD1. Germline lookup yields CDR1 SGHTS and CDR2 YDEGEE. V lost 5 bases, J lost 8 bases, and 6 bases stayed unmatched. CDR3 length: 13 amino acids. CDR3 sequence (DNA): TGTGCCAGCAGAGACAGGGGGCGAGACGGCTACACCTTC. Translating it yields CASRDRGRDGYTF.

V and J are TRBV5-1 and TRBJ2-7; D is uncertain. V shed 3 bases and J shed 7 bases, with 8 bases lying between them. This CDR3 region has 11 residues. Germline V gives CDR1 SGHRS, CDR2 YFSETQ. Here the CDR3 DNA reads TGCGCCAGCAGCTCGGTTGGTGAGCAGTACTTC. Translation: CASSSVGEQYF.

This sequence joins TRBV4-1 and TRBJ2-1; D is undetermined. Germline V gene lookup returns CDR1 MGHRA and CDR2 YSYEKL. The CDR3 spans 14 residues. Trimming pared 0 bases from V and 10 bases from J, leaving 13 bases between. The CDR3 DNA follows: TGCGCCAGCAGCCAAGATAATGGCCCTTACGAGCAGTTCTTC. Its translation is CASSQDNGPYEQFF.

This chain joins TRBV2 and TRBJ2-2; D is uncertain. The CDR3 length is 15 residues. The germline V gene encodes CDR1 SNHLY and CDR2 FYNNEI. Trimming stripped 4 bases from V and 5 bases from J, with 14 bases between. The CDR3 sequence is CASSGRGIATGELFF. CDR3 nucleotide sequence: TGTGCCAGCAGTGGTCGCGGCATAGCAACCGGGGAGCTGTTTTTT.

The V call is TRBV18, the J call TRBJ1-6, with TRBD1 matching over 7 bases. The J segment lost 7 bases and the V segment lost 6 bases, leaving 9 bases of the junction unmatched. The CDR3 has 15 amino acids. Per germline, CDR1 KGHSH and CDR2 LQKENI. The CDR3 protein is CASSPRDSVNSPLHF. CDR3 sequence (DNA): TGTGCCAGCTCGCCGCGGGACAGCGTAAATTCACCCCTCCACTTT.

The chain links TRBV7-6 to TRBJ2-5; 12 bases line up with TRBD1. Gene TRBJ2-7 matches the end of the DNA better, so the J call may be wrong. The CDR3 spans 15 residues. The germline gives CDR1 SGHVS, CDR2 FNYEAQ. Here the CDR3 reads CASSSGDRGHYEQYF. CDR3 coding DNA: TGTGCCAGCAGCTCGGGGGACAGGGGGCACTACGAGCAGTACTTC.

This chain links TRBV11-2 with TRBJ2-2; 13 bases are shared with TRBD2. The germline V gene encodes CDR1 SGHAT and CDR2 FQNNGV. V dropped 0 bases and J dropped 6; count of bases not matched to a gene: 13. CDR3 length equals 20 residues. CDR3: CASSLDVWTSGSIGAGELFF. CDR3 bases: TGTGCCAGCAGCTTAGATGTATGGACTAGCGGGAGCATAGGGGCCGGGGAGCTGTTTTTT.